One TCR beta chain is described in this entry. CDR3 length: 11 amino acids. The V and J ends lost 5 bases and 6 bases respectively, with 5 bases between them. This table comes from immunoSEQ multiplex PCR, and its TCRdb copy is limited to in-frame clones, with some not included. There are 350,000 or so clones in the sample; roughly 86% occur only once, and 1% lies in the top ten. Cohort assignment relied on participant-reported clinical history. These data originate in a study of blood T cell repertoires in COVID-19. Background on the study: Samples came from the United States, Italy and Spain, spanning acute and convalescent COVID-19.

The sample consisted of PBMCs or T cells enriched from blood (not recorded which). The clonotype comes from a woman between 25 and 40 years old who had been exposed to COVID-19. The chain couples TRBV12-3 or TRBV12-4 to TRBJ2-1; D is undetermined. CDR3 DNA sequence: TGTGCCAGCAGTCCTAGCAATGAGCAGTTCTTC. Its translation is CASSPSNEQFF.